These 28 T cell receptor beta chains were sequenced from one sample in a study of blood T cell repertoires in COVID-19. Sequenced by immunoSEQ multiplex PCR; TCRdb stores in-frame clones only, minus some. This sample yields 180,000 or so clones, of which around 87% are seen a single time; around 2.7% belongs to the top ten. Material: peripheral blood. Receptors were obtained from a man in his forties with active or convalescent COVID-19.

In this sample, this clone is medium-sized. The chain links TRBV6-1 to TRBJ1-2; 10 bases align to TRBD1. Germline trimming cut 3 bases from V and 4 bases from J; bases unmatched to any gene: 2. The CDR3 spans 14 residues. Germline V gives CDR1 MNHNS, CDR2 SASEGT. CDR3 sequence: CASSETGGAYGYTF. Written as DNA, the CDR3 is TGTGCCAGCAGTGAGACAGGGGGCGCCTATGGCTACACCTTC.

V is TRBV28 and J is TRBJ1-3, with D possibly being TRBD1 (5 bases). Germline V lookup: CDR1 MDHEN, CDR2 SYDVKM. This CDR3 contains 17 residues. V lost 2 bases and J 0 bases, leaving 14 bases between the germline ends. The CDR3 DNA sequence: TGTGCCAGCAGTTTAGGGGGGACGGGCGACTCTGGAAACACCATATATTTT. Translation: CASSLGGTGDSGNTIYF.

Comment on this clone: One end of the junction fails to match germline, which may point to a read error. The chain uses TRBV5-4 and TRBJ1-1; D gene unclear. Germline V gene lookup returns CDR1 SGHNT and CDR2 YYREEE (reference sequence). The CDR3 length is 8 residues. CDR3 nucleotide sequence: TGTGCCAGCAGCCAGATAATCTTT. It specifies CASSQIIF.

V is TRBV5-4 and J is TRBJ2-2; 7 bases agree with TRBD1. Germline CDR1 reads SGHNT; CDR2 reads YYREEE (reference sequence). CDR3 length equals 13 residues. With V trimmed by 4 bases and J by 8 bases, 5 bases remained unmatched. The CDR3 DNA sequence: TGTGCCAGCAGCGGGACAGTGAGAGGGGAGCTGTTTTTT. It translates to CASSGTVRGELFF. Full variable domain (rest looked up from reference TRBV5-4 and TRBJ2-2): ETGVTQSPTHLIKTRGQQVTLRCSSQSGHNTVSWYQQALGQGPQFIFQYYREEENGRGNFPPRFSGLQFPNYSSELNVNALELDDSALYLCASSGTVRGELFFGEGSRLTVL.

The rearrangement joins TRBV5-6 to TRBJ1-5, with 11 positions matching TRBD1. Germline V CDR1 and CDR2: SGHDT, YYEEEE. The trim removed 2 bases at V and 5 bases at J, leaving 9 bases unmatched. This CDR3 contains 17 residues. CDR3 sequence: CASSFRTGGLLDQPQHF. CDR3 nucleotide sequence: TGTGCCAGCAGCTTCAGGACAGGGGGCTTGTTAGATCAGCCCCAGCATTTT.

The chain couples TRBV5-1 to TRBJ1-1; TRBD1 aligns across 7 bases. Trimming took 0 bases from V and 4 from J; bases not matched to a gene: 3. CDR1 and CDR2 (germline): SGHRS, YFSETQ. This CDR3 spans 14 amino acids. CDR3 DNA: TGCGCCAGCAGCTTGGGACAGGGAATCACTGAAGCTTTCTTT. It specifies CASSLGQGITEAFF.

This chain joins TRBV7-2 and TRBJ2-5; 8 nucleotides agree with TRBD2. V was pared by 5 bases and J by 5 bases, with 10 bases of the junction left unmatched. Germline CDR1 and CDR2: SGHTA and FQGNSA. The CDR3 is made up of 15 amino acids. DNA for the CDR3: TGTGCCAGCAGCCCCGGGGGGGGCTACGCGGAGACCCAGTACTTC. Residues: CASSPGGGYAETQYF.

The chain is built from TRBV6-6 and TRBJ1-1; 10 nucleotides align to TRBD1. With 2 bases clipped from V and 4 bases from J, the junction kept 4 bases outside the gene matches. Germline loops: CDR1 MNHNY, CDR2 SVGAGI (reference sequence). The CDR3 runs to 15 residues. This chain's CDR3 is CASSYRGTGATEAFF. CDR3 in DNA: TGTGCCAGCAGTTACCGGGGGACAGGGGCCACTGAAGCTTTCTTT.

For this clone: Its ends do not fully match the called genes, so a read error is possible. This sequence joins TRBV6-5 and TRBJ2-7, with D tentatively TRBD2 (5 bases). CDR1 and CDR2 from the germline V gene are MNHEY and SVGAGI. This CDR3 has 14 residues. The CDR3 nucleotides read TGTGCCAGCAGTTATAAGAGGGTGGGGTACGGGCAGTACTTC. Its protein is CASSYKRVGYGQYF.

This clone was seen a few times. The rearrangement links TRBV5-6 to TRBJ2-7; D gene uncertain. Trimming took off 5 bases at V and 5 bases at J, with 20 bases between the two ends. The length of the CDR3 is 15 residues. Germline CDR1 and CDR2: SGHDT and YYEEEE. The DNA of the CDR3 is TGTGCCAGCAGGGAACTGTCCAACAGCCCCAACGAGCAGTACTTC. Residues: CASRELSNSPNEQYF.

The chain links TRBV4-3 to TRBJ1-5; 9 bases agree with TRBD1. The CDR3 is made up of 15 amino acids. Germline trimming cut 2 bases from V and 6 bases from J; bases unmatched to any gene: 5. Germline V gene lookup returns CDR1 LGHNA and CDR2 YSLEER. The CDR3 DNA follows: TGCGCCAGCAGCCAACGGGACAGGGACGGTCAGCCCCAGCATTTT. It yields the protein CASSQRDRDGQPQHF.

This chain uses TRBV27 with TRBJ1-5; weak D call: TRBD1 (5 bases). The CDR3 extends over 15 amino acids. The germline V gene has CDR1 MNHEY and CDR2 SMNVEV (reference sequence). Trimming left V 5 bases short and J 4 bases short, with 15 bases between. This CDR3 reads CASSLGVGGNQPQHF. As DNA, the CDR3 is TGTGCCAGCAGTCTAGGGGTGGGAGGGAATCAGCCCCAGCATTTT.

This chain connects TRBV2 to TRBJ1-1; possibly TRBD1 for D (6 bases). CDR3 size: 13 residues. Trimming shortened V by 5 bases and J by 3 bases, and 10 bases separated the two germline ends. Looked up from germline, CDR1 is SNHLY and CDR2 is FYNNEI. The CDR3: CASSQNRDTEAFF. In DNA, the CDR3 is TGTGCCAGCAGTCAAAACAGGGACACTGAAGCTTTCTTT.

This chain uses TRBV7-6 with TRBJ2-5; TRBD2 matches at 11 bases. The CDR3 is 20 amino acids. Losses at the gene ends were 0 bases for V and 4 bases for J; bases not matched to a gene: 16. Germline CDR1 SGHVS, CDR2 FNYEAQ. The chain's CDR3 is CASSLALLMGSGGAGETQYF. As DNA, the CDR3 is TGTGCCAGCAGCTTAGCGCTATTGATGGGTAGCGGGGGGGCCGGAGAGACCCAGTACTTC.

CDR3 coding DNA: TGTGCCAGCGGAACAGGGCAGGTCGGCTACACCTTC. Residues: CASGTGQVGYTF. The gene calls are TRBV6-5 and TRBJ1-2, with D perhaps matching TRBD1 (6 bases). Between the trimmed V and J ends, which lost 8 bases and 8 bases, there was a span of 15 bases. In germline, CDR1 is MNHEY, CDR2 SVGAGI. The CDR3 runs to 12 residues.

The rearrangement links TRBV2 to TRBJ1-1; 7 positions agree with TRBD1. Trimming took 6 bases from V and 7 from J; bases not matched to a gene: 8. CDR1 is SNHLY, CDR2 FYNNEI, per germline. The CDR3 consists of 13 residues. As DNA, the CDR3 is TGTGCCAGCAGCCTGACAGGGAGCCTTGAAGCTTTCTTT. Translated, it gives CASSLTGSLEAFF.

The V gene is TRBV2, the J gene TRBJ2-7; no reliable D call. Per germline, CDR1 SNHLY and CDR2 FYNNEI. This CDR3 has 13 residues. V gave up 10 bases and J gave up 3 bases, with 16 bases separating them. Here the CDR3 reads CATTRVRNYEQYF. The CDR3 DNA follows: TGTGCCACTACCCGGGTCCGAAACTACGAGCAGTACTTC.

This chain connects TRBV28 to TRBJ1-1, with D unclear. Trimming removed 7 bases at V and 0 bases at J, with 18 bases between. Germline V gene sequence: CDR1 MDHEN, CDR2 SYDVKM. This CDR3 is built from 16 residues. CDR3 bases: TGTGCCAGCAATTCGGGGAACTCTCAATTGAACACTGAAGCTTTCTTT. Protein product: CASNSGNSQLNTEAFF.

The rearrangement links TRBV27 to TRBJ2-2, with D possibly matching TRBD1 (6 bases). The V end lost 8 bases, the J end lost 6 bases, and 13 bases lay between the germline ends. CDR3 size: 13 residues. Germline V lookup: CDR1 MNHEY, CDR2 SMNVEV (reference sequence). CDR3 region: CASRRGFAGELFF. The DNA for the CDR3 is TGTGCCAGCCGCAGGGGTTTTGCCGGGGAGCTGTTTTTT.

This clone was observed a handful of times. CDR3: CASSQNTGELFF. The DNA for the CDR3 is TGTGCCAGCAGCCAGAACACCGGGGAGCTGTTTTTT. V gene TRBV6-5 combines with J gene TRBJ2-2; D is undetermined. Deletions cut 6 bases from V and 1 base from J, with 3 bases between. CDR3 size: 12 residues. Germline-derived CDR1 and CDR2 are MNHEY and SVGAGI.

In the case of this clone: This specimen includes other DNA sequences encoding the same CDR3. V and J are TRBV4-1 and TRBJ1-3; TRBD1 aligns across 8 bases. CDR1 is MGHRA and CDR2 is YSYEKL in the germline V gene. The CDR3 is 14 residues long. V shed 2 bases and J 5 bases; nucleotides not matched to a gene: 2. The CDR3 spells CASSQRTGRNTIYF. CDR3 in DNA: TGCGCCAGCAGCCAACGGACAGGGAGAAACACCATATATTTT.

This chain links TRBV5-1 with TRBJ2-5; the match to TRBD1 covers 9 bases. Germline CDR1 reads SGHRS; CDR2 reads YFSETQ. V was pared by 3 bases and J by 2 bases, with 8 bases of the junction left unmatched. The CDR3 length is 16 residues. The CDR3 DNA is TGCGCCAGCAGCTCCGGACAGGGGAATGTACAAGAGACCCAGTACTTC. Translation gives CASSSGQGNVQETQYF.

This sequence joins TRBV4-2 and TRBJ1-2; D is undetermined. The germline gives CDR1 LGHNA, CDR2 YNFKEQ. This CDR3 comprises 17 residues. Trimming took off 1 base at V and 5 bases at J, with 20 bases between the two ends. CDR3 nucleotides: TGTGCCAGCAGCCAAGTCGGAGACGACGGGTTCGGATATGGCTACACCTTC. This sequence encodes CASSQVGDDGFGYGYTF.

This clone was detected a few times. The V and J genes are TRBV4-1 and TRBJ2-1; TRBD2 aligns across 11 bases. Losses at the gene ends were 3 bases for V and 7 bases for J; bases not matched to a gene: 5. The CDR3 contains 15 residues. Germline CDR1 is MGHRA and CDR2 is YSYEKL. The DNA of the CDR3 is TGCGCCAGCAGCCAGACTAGCGGGGTGGGTAATGAGCAGTTCTTC. This sequence encodes CASSQTSGVGNEQFF.

The chain is built from TRBV6-1 and TRBJ1-6; no firm D call. The V gene lost 2 bases and the J gene lost 3 bases, with 8 bases spanning the gap. The germline V gene encodes CDR1 MNHNS and CDR2 SASEGT. CDR3 length: 15 residues. The CDR3: CASSELAGYNSPLHF. In DNA form, the CDR3 reads TGTGCCAGCAGTGAATTGGCAGGCTATAATTCACCCCTCCACTTT.

The chain combines TRBV9 with TRBJ1-3; possibly TRBD1 for D (6 bases). Germline CDR1 and CDR2: SGDLS and YYNGEE. V lost 4 bases to trimming and J lost 0 bases, with 14 bases between them. CDR3 length equals 16 residues. The CDR3 sequence: CASSSRDTYSGNTIYF. CDR3 nucleotide sequence: TGTGCCAGCAGCTCCCGGGACACATACTCTGGAAACACCATATATTTT.

This rearrangement joins TRBV13 to TRBJ1-6; D not certain. CDR1 and CDR2 from the germline V gene are PRHDT and FYEKMQ (reference sequence). V was trimmed by 4 bases and J by 0 bases, leaving 10 bases between them. The CDR3 runs to 16 residues. CDR3 bases: TGTGCCAGCAGCTCCTCAGGCAGCTCCTATAATTCACCCCTCCACTTT. The encoded protein is CASSSSGSSYNSPLHF.

The sample holds a few counts of this clone. The chain employs TRBV19 and TRBJ2-7; perhaps TRBD1 as D (5 bases). V was trimmed by 4 bases and J by 5 bases, leaving 12 bases between them. Germline CDR1 and CDR2: LNHDA and SQIVND (reference sequence). The length of the CDR3 is 13 residues. CDR3 in amino acids: CASSTQGSHEQYF. CDR3 DNA: TGTGCCAGTAGTACTCAGGGTTCCCACGAGCAGTACTTC.